This T cell receptor (beta chain) was profiled in a study of control samples from healthy donors and cancer patients. The protocol was immunoSEQ multiplex PCR, while the TCRdb copy is restricted to in-frame clones and leaves out a portion. This sample has under 95,000 clones; roughly 92% occur once, and the top ten carry around 1%. This clonotype originated in a woman in her 30s in good health. Source material: blood.

The CDR3 reads CASSIRRGSGANVLTF. CDR3 sequence (DNA): TGTGCCAGTAGTATTAGGAGGGGATCTGGGGCCAACGTCCTGACTTTC. The chain joins TRBV19 to TRBJ2-6, with D perhaps TRBD2 (6 bases). CDR3 length: 16 residues. The V end was cut by 3 bases, the J end by 1 base, with 10 bases between. Per germline, CDR1 LNHDA and CDR2 SQIVND (reference sequence).